A single sample is the source of the 23 T cell receptor beta chains below, sequenced in a study of ipilimumab plus nivolumab after autologous stem cell transplantation. Sequenced by immunoSEQ multiplex PCR; TCRdb stores in-frame clones only, minus some. The repertoire holds about 19,000 clones, with around 81% as singletons. Sequenced here: PBMCs, sampled in a trial of ipilimumab plus nivolumab as post-transplant consolidation. These receptors were obtained from a male donor with diffuse large B-cell lymphoma.

J is TRBJ2-7 and V is TRBV25-1; D is unclear. The CDR3 is 14 amino acids. The ends were cut back, 6 bases at V and 5 bases at J, with 17 bases in the middle. Germline V gene lookup returns CDR1 MGHDK and CDR2 SYGVNS. Written as DNA, the CDR3 is TGTGCCAGCAGCCCCCTTACCCTCAGGCACGAGCAGTACTTC. Translation gives CASSPLTLRHEQYF.

The sample holds one count of this clone. V and J are TRBV9 and TRBJ2-2; D perhaps matches TRBD2 (6 bases). Germline V gene data show CDR1 as SGDLS and CDR2 as YYNGEE. Trimming stripped 0 bases from V and 5 bases from J, with 14 bases between. CDR3 length: 16 amino acids. Here the CDR3 reads CASSVARGLGTGELFF. Here the CDR3 DNA reads TGTGCCAGCAGCGTAGCTAGGGGACTGGGGACCGGGGAGCTGTTTTTT.

V usage is TRBV28 and J usage is TRBJ1-5; the D is unclear. The CDR3 extends over 13 amino acids. Germline assignment: CDR1 MDHEN and CDR2 SYDVKM. Trimming took 6 bases from V and 5 from J, leaving 11 bases between them. The CDR3 DNA is TGTGCCAGCAGCCTACAGCTTTATCAGCCCCAGCATTTT. Translated, it gives CASSLQLYQPQHF.

The chain recombines TRBV4-3 with TRBJ2-5; maybe TRBD2 (5 bases). V shed 0 bases and J shed 5 bases, with 13 bases lying between them. This CDR3 has 15 residues. Germline CDR1 reads LGHNA; CDR2 reads YSLEER. CDR3 nucleotides: TGCGCCAGCAGCCAAGATCGGTCTAGCTCGGAGACCCAGTACTTC. Translating gives CASSQDRSSSETQYF.

In its sample, this clone was seen once. The chain carries TRBV7-2 and TRBJ2-1; maybe TRBD2 (7 bases). The germline V gene has CDR1 SGHTA and CDR2 FQGNSA. Trimming left V 0 bases short and J 9 bases short, with 15 bases between. The CDR3 has 15 amino acids. The DNA of the CDR3 is TGTGCCAGCAGCTTAGCGGGGGGGGCCTTTGTTGAGCAGTTCTTC. Amino acids: CASSLAGGAFVEQFF.

The rearrangement joins TRBV5-1 to TRBJ1-6; D ambiguous. Germline lookup yields CDR1 SGHRS and CDR2 YFSETQ. The CDR3 has 15 residues. V lost 0 bases and J lost 4, with 8 bases in between. The CDR3 here is CASSLAPDYNSPLHF. In DNA form, the CDR3 reads TGCGCCAGCAGCTTGGCTCCAGATTATAATTCACCCCTCCACTTT.

The CDR3, as DNA: TGTGCCAGTAGCTTCACCTCAGGCATTCGGGAAAAACTGTTTTTT. Translation gives CASSFTSGIREKLFF. The J gene is TRBJ1-4, the V gene TRBV19; D call uncertain. Trimming removed 6 bases from V and 8 bases from J, with 19 bases in between. This CDR3 spans 15 amino acids. Germline V lookup: CDR1 LNHDA, CDR2 SQIVND (reference sequence).

This chain joins TRBV15 and TRBJ1-1; 8 nucleotides match TRBD1. The germline V gene encodes CDR1 LNHNV and CDR2 YYDKDF (reference sequence). The CDR3 contains 13 residues. Trimming took 0 bases from V and 11 from J; bases not matched to a gene: 5. In nucleotides, the CDR3 is TGTGCCACCAGCAGAGATCGACAGGGGCACGCTTTCTTT. This translates into CATSRDRQGHAFF. Drawing the rest from reference TRBV15 and TRBJ1-1, the complete variable domain is DAMVIQNPRYQVTQFGKPVTLSCSQTLNHNVMYWYQQKSSQAPKLLFHYYDKDFNNEADTPDNFQSRRPNTSFCFLDIRSPGLGDTAMYLCATSRDRQGHAFFGQGTRLTVV.

The chain is built from TRBV6-1 and TRBJ2-2, with D tentatively TRBD2 (6 bases). V dropped 5 bases and J dropped 2 bases, with 9 bases sitting between them. Germline lookup yields CDR1 MNHNS and CDR2 SASEGT. This CDR3 has 14 residues. The CDR3 loop is CASSLGGNTGELFF. The CDR3 DNA is TGTGCCAGCAGTCTGGGGGGTAACACCGGGGAGCTGTTTTTT.

The CDR3 DNA reads as TGTGCCAGCTCACCTTATGGCGCAGAAGGGGGCAATGGCTACACCTTC. Translating it yields CASSPYGAEGGNGYTF. This chain links TRBV18 with TRBJ1-2, with 7 nucleotides matching TRBD1. The J segment lost 6 bases and the V segment lost 3 bases, leaving 13 bases of the junction unmatched. The CDR3 length is 16 residues. CDR1 is KGHSH and CDR2 is LQKENI in the germline V gene.

The genes are TRBV4-1 and TRBJ2-1, with 8 positions matching TRBD2. The V gene end was trimmed by 4 bases and the J gene end by 2 bases; junction bases not matched to a gene: 10. CDR1 and CDR2 (germline): MGHRA, YSYEKL. The CDR3 sequence is 17 residues long. DNA of the CDR3: TGCGCCAGCAGCCCGCTTCCAACTAGCGGCCCCTACAATGAGCAGTTCTTC. It encodes CASSPLPTSGPYNEQFF.

The genes are TRBV5-4 and TRBJ2-2, with D possibly being TRBD1 (5 bases). The germline V gene has CDR1 SGHNT and CDR2 YYREEE (reference sequence). V was cut by 0 bases and J by 5 bases, with 5 bases left in between. The CDR3 totals 13 residues. The CDR3: CASSLGQTGELFF. In DNA, the CDR3 is TGTGCCAGCAGCTTGGGACAGACCGGGGAGCTGTTTTTT.

The V gene is TRBV4-1, the J gene TRBJ1-2; no firm D call. The V and J ends lost 6 bases and 6 bases respectively, with 8 bases between them. Germline V gene data show CDR1 as MGHRA and CDR2 as YSYEKL. This CDR3 has 11 amino acids. The CDR3 DNA reads TGCGCCAGCAGTGGAGTTCATGGCTACACCTTC. Encoded protein: CASSGVHGYTF.

This clone was counted a few times. The V gene is TRBV5-1, the J gene TRBJ2-7; D not certain. This CDR3 region has 13 residues. CDR1 is SGHRS, CDR2 YFSETQ, per germline. Trimming took 3 bases from V and 2 from J, leaving 9 bases between them. The CDR3 protein is CASSSMRTYEQYF. CDR3 nucleotides: TGCGCCAGCAGCTCCATGCGTACCTACGAGCAGTACTTC.

A few counts support this clone. The V and J genes are TRBV2 and TRBJ1-3; 9 bases line up with TRBD1. The ends lost 5 bases at V and 0 bases at J; junction bases unmatched: 5. The CDR3 has 16 residues. CDR1 and CDR2 from the germline V gene are SNHLY and FYNNEI. CDR3 in amino acids: CASSTRDRDSGNTIYF. The CDR3 DNA sequence: TGTGCCAGCAGTACCCGGGACAGGGACTCTGGAAACACCATATATTTT.

The table lists this clone with a count of one. The gene calls are TRBV5-1 and TRBJ2-3, with a weak D call TRBD1 (6 bases). V shed 5 bases and J shed 4 bases, with 14 bases lying between them. This CDR3 comprises 14 residues. From germline, CDR1 is SGHRS and CDR2 YFSETQ. CDR3 nucleotides: TGCGCCAGCAGTCCGGGCCAGGGGTCAGATACGCAGTATTTT. Translation: CASSPGQGSDTQYF.

The chain is built from TRBV6-1 and TRBJ1-2; 8 bases match TRBD1. The germline V gene has CDR1 MNHNS and CDR2 SASEGT. The CDR3 contains 14 residues. The ends lost 3 bases at V and 3 bases at J; junction bases unmatched: 3. The CDR3 DNA is TGTGCCAGCAGTGAGAACAGGGGGGACTATGGCTACACCTTC. Translating gives CASSENRGDYGYTF.

CDR3: CASSSGLSYEQYF. CDR3 DNA sequence: TGTGCCAGTAGTAGTGGGCTTTCCTACGAGCAGTACTTC. V and J are TRBV19 and TRBJ2-7; D is unresolved. V lost 4 bases, J lost 1 base, and 8 bases lay in between. This CDR3 has 13 residues. Germline V gives CDR1 LNHDA, CDR2 SQIVND (reference sequence). The entire variable domain, with the rest obtained from reference TRBV19 and TRBJ2-7, is as follows: DGGITQSPKYLFRKEGQNVTLSCEQNLNHDAMYWYRQDPGQGLRLIYYSQIVNDFQKGDIAEGYSVSREKKESFPLTVTSAQKNPTAFYLCASSSGLSYEQYFGPGTRLTVT.

This rearrangement joins TRBV2 to TRBJ2-1; 10 positions match TRBD2. CDR1 SNHLY and CDR2 FYNNEI come from the germline V gene. CDR3 size: 13 residues. The junction had 2 bases not matched to a gene; V was cut back by 8 bases and J by 4 bases. CDR3 sequence (DNA): TGTGCCAGCCTTAGCGGGGGGTACAATGAGCAGTTCTTC. Amino acid sequence: CASLSGGYNEQFF.

V usage is TRBV11-2 and J usage is TRBJ1-1; D may be TRBD1 (6 bases). The CDR3 has 13 residues. CDR1 and CDR2 from the germline V gene are SGHAT and FQNNGV. Trimming pared 7 bases from V and 5 bases from J, leaving 14 bases between. The CDR3 DNA is TGTGCCAGCACCCGAGGGGGGCATACTGAAGCTTTCTTT. The encoded protein is CASTRGGHTEAFF.

The chain carries TRBV7-9 and TRBJ1-2; D gene ambiguous. Germline CDR1 and CDR2: SEHNR and FQNEAQ (reference sequence). Trimming pared 5 bases from V and 5 bases from J, leaving 12 bases between. This CDR3 region has 13 residues. The CDR3 is CASSHGSGYGYTF. In DNA form, the CDR3 reads TGTGCCAGCAGCCACGGCAGTGGGTATGGCTACACCTTC.

This clone was found a few times. The CDR3 loop is CASSYDAHYGYTF. The CDR3 nucleotides read TGTGCCAGCAGTTATGACGCCCACTATGGCTACACCTTC. The genes are TRBV6-5 and TRBJ1-2; D ambiguous. CDR1 and CDR2 from the germline V gene are MNHEY and SVGAGI. Trimming shortened V by 3 bases and J by 3 bases, and 8 bases separated the two germline ends. This CDR3 contains 13 residues.

With respect to this clone: The same CDR3 can be traced to other DNA sequences in this sample. The CDR3 is CASSPGQGYSYEQYF. In DNA form, the CDR3 reads TGTGCCAGCAGCCCTGGACAGGGTTACTCCTACGAGCAGTACTTC. This chain connects TRBV6-5 to TRBJ2-7; 8 bases align to TRBD1. The CDR3 sequence is 15 residues long. J lost 0 bases, V lost 6 bases, and 7 bases had no gene match. The V gene's germline CDR1 is MNHEY and CDR2 SVGAGI.